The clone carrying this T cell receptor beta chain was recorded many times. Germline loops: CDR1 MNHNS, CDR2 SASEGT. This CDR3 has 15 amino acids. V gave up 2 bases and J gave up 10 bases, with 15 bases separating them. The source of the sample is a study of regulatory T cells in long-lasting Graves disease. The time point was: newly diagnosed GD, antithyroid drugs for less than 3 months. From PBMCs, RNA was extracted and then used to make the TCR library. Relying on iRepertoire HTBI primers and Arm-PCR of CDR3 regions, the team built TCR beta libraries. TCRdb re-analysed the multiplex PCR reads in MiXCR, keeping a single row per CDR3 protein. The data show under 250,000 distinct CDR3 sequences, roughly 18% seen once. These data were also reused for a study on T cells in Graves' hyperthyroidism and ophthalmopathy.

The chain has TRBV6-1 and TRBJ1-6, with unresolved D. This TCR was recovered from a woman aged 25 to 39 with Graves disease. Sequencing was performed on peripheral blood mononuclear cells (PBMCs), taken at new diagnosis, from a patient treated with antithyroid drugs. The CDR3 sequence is CASSEYFGGNSPLHF. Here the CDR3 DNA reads TGTGCCAGCAGTGAATATTTCGGTGGGAACTCACCCCTCCACTTT.